At least ten counts were recorded for the clone carrying this T cell receptor (beta chain). Its antigen is as yet unknown. Germline V gives CDR1 SEHNR, CDR2 FQNEAQ (reference sequence). The CDR3 is 15 residues long. V gave up 5 bases and J gave up 1 base, with 14 bases separating them. The data belong to a study of T-cell memory formation after mild COVID-19. Study at large: TCR clusters were mostly donor specific. Study-wide results and caveats: The study found balanced CD4/CD8 in clones contracting day 15 to 85 and a CD4+ lean in later expanders. Second-wave clones with a day 37 peak had unconfirmed SARS-CoV-2 specificity. Pre-infection memory contained some responding clones, which suggested that cross-reactive memory had joined.

TCRdb recomputed calls from the 5' RACE reads with MiXCR, one row per CDR3 protein. The sample has about 240,000 distinct CDR3 sequences; over 9% are singletons. This clonotype originated in a man younger than 30 who had mild COVID-19 (a few samples of this study predate the infection). Cell type and time point are not known. The V call is TRBV7-9, the J call TRBJ1-1; possibly TRBD1 for D (6 bases). Sequencing input: PBMCs or a T cell subset sorted from them (not recorded which). The CDR3 DNA reads as TGTGCCAGCAGCCGTGAGCAACAGGGGAACACTGAAGCTTTCTTT. Translation: CASSREQQGNTEAFF.